Below, 16 T cell receptor beta chains from the same sample are listed, as sequenced in a study of blood T cell repertoires in COVID-19. This table comes from immunoSEQ multiplex PCR, and its TCRdb copy is limited to in-frame clones, with some not included. The sample lists a few hundred thousand clones; about 86% were seen once. Specimen: peripheral blood. The receptors come from a woman in her forties or fifties with acute or convalescent COVID-19.

The CDR3 coding sequence is TGTGCCAGCAGTAATGGGACTAGCGGGAACAATGAGCAGTTCTTC. The encoded protein is CASSNGTSGNNEQFF. The V call is TRBV6-4, the J call TRBJ2-1, with TRBD2 matching 13 bases. The CDR3 has 15 residues. V shed 5 bases, J shed 5 bases, and the junction held 3 bases outside the gene matches. From germline, CDR1 is MRHNA and CDR2 SNTAGT.

The gene calls are TRBV19 and TRBJ2-6; D is possibly TRBD2 (5 bases). Looked up from germline, CDR1 is LNHDA and CDR2 is SQIVND (reference sequence). The CDR3 contains 16 residues. Between the trimmed V and J ends, which lost 11 bases and 0 bases, there was a span of 17 bases. CDR3 sequence (DNA): TGTGCCGCTCTCGGAGGTGGACCCTCTGGGGCCAACGTCCTGACTTTC. Its translation is CAALGGGPSGANVLTF.

This clone was observed a handful of times. The CDR3 sequence: CAWRGLAGVPELFF. The CDR3, as DNA: TGTGCCTGGAGGGGACTAGCGGGAGTCCCGGAGCTGTTTTTT. The chain combines TRBV30 with TRBJ2-2, with 14 positions matching TRBD2. Germline V CDR1 and CDR2: GTSNPN, SVGIG (reference sequence). V lost 3 bases, J lost 10 bases, and 4 bases stayed unmatched. The CDR3 sequence is 14 residues long. Based on the CDR3 plus reference TRBV30 and TRBJ2-2, the full variable domain is SQTIHQWPATLVQPVGSPLSLECTVEGTSNPNLYWYRQAAGRGLQLLFYSVGIGQISSEVPQNLSASRPQDRQFILSSKKLLLSDSGFYLCAWRGLAGVPELFFGEGSRLTVL.

The chain recombines TRBV5-4 with TRBJ1-1; D gene ambiguous. V dropped 2 bases and J dropped 0 bases, with 11 bases sitting between them. CDR3 length equals 15 residues. CDR1 SGHNT and CDR2 YYREEE come from the germline V gene (reference sequence). The CDR3, as DNA: TGTGCCAGCAGCTTCGGGATTTCCATGAACACTGAAGCTTTCTTT. It yields the protein CASSFGISMNTEAFF. Based on the CDR3 plus reference TRBV5-4 and TRBJ1-1, the full variable domain is ETGVTQSPTHLIKTRGQQVTLRCSSQSGHNTVSWYQQALGQGPQFIFQYYREEENGRGNFPPRFSGLQFPNYSSELNVNALELDDSALYLCASSFGISMNTEAFFGQGTRLTVV.

V is TRBV5-8 and J is TRBJ2-7, with 7 bases fitting TRBD1. This CDR3 comprises 13 residues. V gave up 0 bases and J gave up 6 bases; unmatched junction bases: 3. CDR1 and CDR2 (germline): SGHTS, YDEGEE. The CDR3 DNA reads TGTGCCAGCAGCTTGGCCGGGACAGTCGAGCAGTACGTC. Translated: CASSLAGTVEQYV.

The chain carries TRBV30 and TRBJ2-5, with 9 nucleotides matching TRBD1. CDR1 and CDR2 from the germline V gene are GTSNPN and SVGIG (reference sequence). This CDR3 is 14 amino acids long. The V segment lost 2 bases and the J segment 4 bases; nucleotides outside the gene matches: 5. CDR3 DNA: TGTGCCTGGAGTCCTACAGGGGGCGGAGAGACCCAGTACTTC. Translated, it gives CAWSPTGGGETQYF.

This chain's CDR3 is CASSYPQSGSGNTIYF. The CDR3 DNA follows: TGTGCCAGCAGTTACCCCCAGTCGGGCTCTGGAAACACCATATATTTT. J is TRBJ1-3 and V is TRBV6-6; D remains ambiguous. The CDR3 runs to 16 residues. Trimming removed 2 bases at V and 0 bases at J, with 11 bases between. Per germline, CDR1 MNHNY and CDR2 SVGAGI (reference sequence).

The V and J genes are TRBV7-2 and TRBJ1-4; 7 bases are shared with TRBD1. Germline CDR1 and CDR2: SGHTA and FQGNSA. With V trimmed by 2 bases and J by 7 bases, 13 bases remained unmatched. The CDR3 contains 17 residues. The chain's CDR3 is CASSLLGRQGETEKLFF. CDR3 DNA sequence: TGTGCCAGCAGCTTACTAGGAAGACAGGGCGAAACTGAAAAACTGTTTTTT.

The V gene is TRBV30, the J gene TRBJ2-5; maybe TRBD2 (6 bases). Trimming removed 0 bases from V and 2 bases from J, with 10 bases in between. Germline V CDR1 and CDR2: GTSNPN, SVGIG (reference sequence). The CDR3 contains 14 residues. The CDR3 nucleotides read TGTGCCTGGAGTGTAGGTGGGAGGCAAGAGACCCAGTACTTC. This gives the protein CAWSVGGRQETQYF.

The V call is TRBV5-1, the J call TRBJ2-7; TRBD2 matches 13 bases. Germline loops: CDR1 SGHRS, CDR2 YFSETQ. The CDR3 is 16 residues long. V lost 4 bases and J lost 3; bases outside the gene matches: 7. CDR3 loop: CASSPDRLAGGYEQYF. For the CDR3, the DNA is TGCGCCAGCAGCCCGGACCGACTAGCGGGAGGCTACGAGCAGTACTTC.

The gene calls are TRBV14 and TRBJ1-3; D is unclear. The germline CDR1 and CDR2 sequences are SGHDN and FVKESK. Trimming stripped 1 base from V and 3 bases from J, with 4 bases between. There are 13 residues in the CDR3. For the CDR3, the DNA is TGTGCCAGCAGCCAAGGCTATGGAAACACCATATATTTT. Translating it yields CASSQGYGNTIYF.

The V call is TRBV7-2, the J call TRBJ1-2; the D gene is possibly TRBD1 (5 bases). Germline V CDR1 and CDR2: SGHTA, FQGNSA. The CDR3 runs 16 residues. The ends were cut back, 4 bases at V and 7 bases at J, with 22 bases in the middle. CDR3 bases: TGTGCCAGCAGCTCTCTAGGGACGGAATTGGGAGGTGGCTACACCTTC. This encodes CASSSLGTELGGGYTF.

V is TRBV2 and J is TRBJ1-1; 9 bases align to TRBD1. The junction had 5 bases not matched to a gene; V was cut back by 2 bases and J by 4 bases. The germline V gene encodes CDR1 SNHLY and CDR2 FYNNEI. The CDR3 loop spans 15 amino acids. DNA for the CDR3: TGTGCCAGCAGTGAAAGGAGGGGACAGGGCACTGAAGCTTTCTTT. It is translated as CASSERRGQGTEAFF.

The sample holds a few counts of this clone. V gene TRBV19 combines with J gene TRBJ2-2, with TRBD2 identical over 15 bases. V was pared by 5 bases and J by 8 bases, with 6 bases of the junction left unmatched. This CDR3 region has 16 residues. Germline V gene data show CDR1 as LNHDA and CDR2 as SQIVND (reference sequence). The CDR3 DNA sequence: TGTGCCAGTAGTCCCGGGACTAGCGGGGGGTCGGGGGAGCTGTTTTTT. Translated: CASSPGTSGGSGELFF.

The rearrangement joins TRBV19 to TRBJ1-6, with unresolved D. This CDR3 has 13 residues. The germline V and J ends were trimmed by 7 bases and 8 bases, with 12 bases remaining between them. The germline CDR1 and CDR2 sequences are LNHDA and SQIVND (reference sequence). CDR3 coding DNA: TGTGCCAGTACATGGGAGGTTGATTCACCCCTCCACTTT. This sequence encodes CASTWEVDSPLHF.

This chain links TRBV15 with TRBJ2-1, with D maybe TRBD2 (6 bases). Per germline, CDR1 LNHNV and CDR2 YYDKDF (reference sequence). V gave up 9 bases and J gave up 13 bases, with 19 bases separating them. The CDR3 totals 12 residues. The CDR3: CATGVAGSIQFF. The CDR3 DNA sequence: TGTGCCACGGGCGTTGCGGGATCGATCCAGTTCTTC.